The source of this T cell receptor (beta chain) is a study of blood T cell repertoires in COVID-19. Study-wide context: Sites across the United States, Italy and Spain contributed samples from acute and convalescent COVID-19. PBMCs, B-cell-depleted T cells, or T cells were the source of the cDNA or gDNA that made up the material.

This clone has more than one count but fewer than ten. Per the study methods: Amplification with reference gene primers provided the estimates of nucleated cell counts. Clones were sequenced by immunoSEQ multiplex PCR, and TCRdb holds only the in-frame ones, with some missing. That table supplies the V and J calls and clone size; D and trimming were determined from the DNA. This repertoire shows over 75,000 clones, 75% to 90% found once; its top ten account for around a tenth. Input material: peripheral blood. The source is an older woman with acute or convalescent COVID-19.

The CDR3 nucleotides are TGTGCCAGTAGTATGCTCGGGGGGGCCAACGTCCTGACTTTC. The encoded protein is CASSMLGGANVLTF. The chain has TRBV19 and TRBJ2-6; no clear D gene. Germline CDR1 reads LNHDA; CDR2 reads SQIVND (reference sequence). V was clipped by 3 bases and J by 4 bases, with 7 bases between them. The CDR3 spans 14 residues.